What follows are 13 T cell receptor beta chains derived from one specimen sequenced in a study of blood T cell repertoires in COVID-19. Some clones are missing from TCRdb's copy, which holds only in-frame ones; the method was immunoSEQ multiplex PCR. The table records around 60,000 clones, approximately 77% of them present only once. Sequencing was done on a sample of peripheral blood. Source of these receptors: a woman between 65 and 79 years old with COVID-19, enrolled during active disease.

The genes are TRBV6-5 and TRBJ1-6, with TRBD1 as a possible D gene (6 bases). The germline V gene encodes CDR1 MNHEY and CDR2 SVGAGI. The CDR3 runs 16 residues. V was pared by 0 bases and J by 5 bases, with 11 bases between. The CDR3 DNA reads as TGTGCCAGCAGTTACTCGACACAGGGAAATAATTCACCCCTCCACTTT. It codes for CASSYSTQGNNSPLHF.

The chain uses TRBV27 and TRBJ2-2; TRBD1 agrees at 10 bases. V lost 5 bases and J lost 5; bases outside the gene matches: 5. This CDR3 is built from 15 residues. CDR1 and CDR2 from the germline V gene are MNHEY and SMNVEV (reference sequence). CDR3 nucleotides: TGTGCCAGCAGTCCTCGGACAGGGGGGACCGGGGAGCTGTTTTTT. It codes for CASSPRTGGTGELFF.

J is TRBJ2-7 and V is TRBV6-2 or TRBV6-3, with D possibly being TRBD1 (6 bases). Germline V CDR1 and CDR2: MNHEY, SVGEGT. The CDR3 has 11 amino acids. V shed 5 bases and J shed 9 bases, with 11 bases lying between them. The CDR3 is CASSPGVMQYV. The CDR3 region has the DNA TGTGCCAGCAGTCCAGGGGTTATGCAGTACGTC.

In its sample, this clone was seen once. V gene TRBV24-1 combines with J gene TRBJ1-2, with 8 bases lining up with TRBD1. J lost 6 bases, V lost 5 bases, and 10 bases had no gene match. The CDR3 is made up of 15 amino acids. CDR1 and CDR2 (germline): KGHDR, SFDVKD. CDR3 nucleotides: TGTGCCACCAGTGTGGGGACAGGTCCAACTCATGGCTACACCTTC. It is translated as CATSVGTGPTHGYTF.

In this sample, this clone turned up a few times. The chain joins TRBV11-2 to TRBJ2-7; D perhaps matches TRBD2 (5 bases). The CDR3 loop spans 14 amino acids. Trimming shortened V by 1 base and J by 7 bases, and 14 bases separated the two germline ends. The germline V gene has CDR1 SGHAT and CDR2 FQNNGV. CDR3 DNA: TGTGCCAGCAGCTTAGCTCAGGACTGGTCGGAGCAGTACGTC. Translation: CASSLAQDWSEQYV.

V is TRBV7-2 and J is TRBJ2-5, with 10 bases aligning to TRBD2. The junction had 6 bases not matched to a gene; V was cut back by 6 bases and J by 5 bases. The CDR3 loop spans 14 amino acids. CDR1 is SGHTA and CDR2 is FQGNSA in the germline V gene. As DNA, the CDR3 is TGTGCCAGCAGGGCTAGCGGGGGTAGGGAGACCCAGTACTTC. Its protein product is CASRASGGRETQYF.

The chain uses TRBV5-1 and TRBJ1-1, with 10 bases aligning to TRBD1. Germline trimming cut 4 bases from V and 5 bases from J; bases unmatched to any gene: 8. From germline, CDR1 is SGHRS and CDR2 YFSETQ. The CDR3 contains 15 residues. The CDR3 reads CASSTGTGVWTEAFF. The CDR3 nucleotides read TGCGCCAGCAGCACCGGGACAGGGGTATGGACTGAAGCTTTCTTT.

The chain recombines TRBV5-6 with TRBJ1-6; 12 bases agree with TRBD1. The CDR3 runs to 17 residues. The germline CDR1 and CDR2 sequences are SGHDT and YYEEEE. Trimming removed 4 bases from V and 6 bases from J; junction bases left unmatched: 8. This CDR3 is CASSPGTGGVGNSPLHF. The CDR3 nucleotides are TGTGCCAGCAGCCCCGGGACAGGGGGCGTTGGTAATTCACCCCTCCACTTT. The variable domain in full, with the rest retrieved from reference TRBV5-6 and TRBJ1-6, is DAGVTQSPTHLIKTRGQQVTLRCSPKSGHDTVSWYQQALGQGPQFIFQYYEEEERQRGNFPDRFSGHQFPNYSSELNVNALLLGDSALYLCASSPGTGGVGNSPLHFGNGTRLTVT.

The CDR3 is CASSSGTGNYGYTF. The DNA for the CDR3 is TGTGCCAGCAGCTCCGGGACAGGGAACTATGGCTACACCTTC. The genes are TRBV13 and TRBJ1-2, with TRBD1 identical over 9 bases. CDR1 is PRHDT, CDR2 FYEKMQ, per germline (reference sequence). Losses at the gene ends were 4 bases for V and 2 bases for J; bases not matched to a gene: 2. The CDR3 extends over 14 amino acids.

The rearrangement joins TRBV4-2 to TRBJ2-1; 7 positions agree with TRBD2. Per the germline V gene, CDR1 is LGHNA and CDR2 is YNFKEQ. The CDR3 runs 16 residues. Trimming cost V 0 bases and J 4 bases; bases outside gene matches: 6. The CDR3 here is CASSQEISGPYNEQFF. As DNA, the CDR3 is TGTGCCAGCAGCCAAGAGATTAGCGGGCCGTACAATGAGCAGTTCTTC.

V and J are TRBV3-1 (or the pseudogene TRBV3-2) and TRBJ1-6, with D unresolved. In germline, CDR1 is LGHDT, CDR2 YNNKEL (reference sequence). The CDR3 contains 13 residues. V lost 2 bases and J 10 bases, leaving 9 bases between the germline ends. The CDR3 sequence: CASSQQVRSPLHF. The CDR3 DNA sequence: TGTGCCAGCAGCCAACAGGTACGATCACCCCTCCACTTT.

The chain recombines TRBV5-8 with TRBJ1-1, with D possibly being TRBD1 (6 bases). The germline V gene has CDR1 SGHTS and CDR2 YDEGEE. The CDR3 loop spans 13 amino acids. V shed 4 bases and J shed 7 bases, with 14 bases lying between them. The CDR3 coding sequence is TGTGCCAGCAGCCCCCAGGGGTGGCATGAAGCTTTCTTT. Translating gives CASSPQGWHEAFF.

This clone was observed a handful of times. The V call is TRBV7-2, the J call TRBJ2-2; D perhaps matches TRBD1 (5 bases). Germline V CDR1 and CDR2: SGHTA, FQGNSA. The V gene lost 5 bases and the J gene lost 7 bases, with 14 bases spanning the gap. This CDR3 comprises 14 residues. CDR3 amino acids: CASSPKTVGGELFF. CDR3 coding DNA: TGTGCCAGCAGCCCTAAGACAGTTGGCGGGGAGCTGTTTTTT.